A selection of T cell receptor beta chains follows, all from one sample in a study of CD8+ T cells in alopecia areata. Sequenced by immunoSEQ multiplex PCR; TCRdb stores in-frame clones only, minus some. Of about 200,000 clones in the sample, approximately 61% were seen once. The sequencing here drew on CD4+ T cells sorted from blood, taken at week 24, from a patient treated with tofacitinib. These receptors were taken from a human donor with alopecia areata. Both conserved end residues are part of each CDR3. D genes are given only for firm matches. Some rows have no size entry. The others give once, few or many, or a class for an expanded clone.

TRBJ2-7 NA few TRBV29-1 TGCAGCGGGAGACAGGTTGGCTACGAGCAGTACTTC CSGRQVGYEQYF
TRBJ2-3 TRBD1 NA TRBV6-5 TGTGCCAGCAGCCGCAGGGGGCATGGAGATACGCAGTATTTT CASSRRGHGDTQYF
TRBJ1-1 NA few TRBV6-5 TGTGCCAGCAGCTCGGGGACTCTACCAGCTTTCTTT CASSSGTLPAFF
TRBJ2-1 NA NA TRBV29-1 TGCAGCGTTGATCCCCCGGAGGGTTCCTACAATGAGCAGTTCTTC CSVDPPEGSYNEQFF
TRBJ2-4 TRBD2 few TRBV5-1 TGCGCCAGCAGCTCGAGGACTAGCGGAGACATTCAGTACTTC CASSSRTSGDIQYF
TRBJ1-1 NA NA TRBV29-1 TGCAGCGTATCCCCAAGGGCTGGTAACACTGAAGCTTTCTTT CSVSPRAGNTEAFF
TRBJ2-1 NA NA TRBV5-6 TGTGCCAGCACCGACGAAGGGGGGAGCACTTACAATGAGCAGTTCTTC CASTDEGGSTYNEQFF
TRBJ2-3 NA NA TRBV7-3 TGTGCCAGCAGCCAACTGAGCACAGATACGCAGTATTTT CASSQLSTDTQYF
TRBJ2-7 NA NA TRBV30 TGTGCCTGGAGTGTAAGGAGGGAGAACGAGCAGTACTTC CAWSVRRENEQYF
TRBJ1-6 NA once TRBV5-1 TGCGCCAGCAGCTTGGCGGGGCGGTCACCCCTCCACTTT CASSLAGRSPLHF
TRBJ2-5 TRBD1 NA TRBV5-1 TGCGCCAGCACCAGACAGGGGGAATCAGAGACCCAGTACTTC CASTRQGESETQYF
TRBJ2-3 TRBD1 NA TRBV4-3 TGCGCCAGCAGCCAAGAGGCAAGGACAGGTGTAGGCACAGATACGCAGTATTTT CASSQEARTGVGTDTQYF
TRBJ2-3 NA NA TRBV5-1 TGCGCCAGCAGCTTGGGCCTTCTCGGACGTAGGGCCACAGATACGCAGTATTTT CASSLGLLGRRATDTQYF
TRBJ1-2 NA NA TRBV2 TGTGCCAGCTACCCCGATTGGGGGGATGGCTACACCTTC CASYPDWGDGYTF
TRBJ1-1 NA NA TRBV29-1 TGCAGCGTTGACGGCACTGAAGCTTTCTTT CSVDGTEAFF
TRBJ2-3 NA NA TRBV29-1 TGCAGCGTTGATGCAGGGGAGGGAACAGATACGCAGTATTTT CSVDAGEGTDTQYF
TRBJ1-6 NA NA TRBV5-1 TGCGCCAGCAGCCCCGGTCAGCTGAATTCACCCCTCCACTTT CASSPGQLNSPLHF
TRBJ1-2 NA NA TRBV2 TGTGCCAGCAGTGAAGCGAACTATGGCTACACCTTC CASSEANYGYTF
TRBJ2-3 NA NA TRBV2 TGTGCCAGCATGGGAAGCACAGATACGCAGTATTTT CASMGSTDTQYF
TRBJ2-1 NA NA TRBV10-3 TGTGCCATCAGTGAGTCGATAGTAGCCAATGAGCAGTTCTTC CAISESIVANEQFF
TRBJ2-3 NA NA TRBV7-7 TGTGCCAGCAGCTTAGCCTACACAGATACGCAGTATTTT CASSLAYTDTQYF
TRBJ2-3 NA few TRBV25-1 TGTGCCAGCAGTGTAACAGATACGCAGTATTTT CASSVTDTQYF
TRBJ1-1 NA few TRBV25-1 TGTGCCAGCAGTGAAGTCAAGGGTATGAACACTGAAGCTTTCTTT CASSEVKGMNTEAFF
TRBJ1-2 NA NA TRBV6-6 TGTGCCAGCGAACAGGGTGACTATGGCTACACCTTC CASEQGDYGYTF
TRBJ1-2 TRBD1 few TRBV7-2 TGTGCCAGCAGCTTATGGCCAAGACAGGGAGGTCCAGCTAACTATGGCTACACCTTC CASSLWPRQGGPANYGYTF
TRBJ2-3 NA NA TRBV10-3 TGTGCCACCAGGACAAGCACAGATACGCAGTATTTT CATRTSTDTQYF
TRBJ2-1 NA NA TRBV29-1 TGCAGCGTGCACCTGGGGGTTCGCGAGCAGTTCTTC CSVHLGVREQFF
TRBJ1-4 NA few TRBV6-5 TGTGCCAGCCGAAACGGGGGCATCCTGTTTTTT CASRNGGILFF
TRBJ2-1 TRBD1 NA TRBV27 TGTGCCAGCAGTTTATCGGGACAGGGGTTGGGTGAGCAGTTCTTC CASSLSGQGLGEQFF
TRBJ1-1 NA NA TRBV29-1 TGCAGCGTTGAGGGCAGGATGAACACTGAAGCTTTCTTT CSVEGRMNTEAFF
TRBJ1-2 NA NA TRBV19 TGTGCCAGTGGGGAGCGGGGCTACACCTTC CASGERGYTF
TRBJ1-2 NA few TRBV4-3 TGCGCCAGCAGCCCCAGGGATCTTAACTATGGCTACACCTTC CASSPRDLNYGYTF
TRBJ2-7 NA NA TRBV4-2 TGTGCCAGCAGCCAAGAGGGGAGCTACGAGCAGTACTTC CASSQEGSYEQYF
TRBJ2-1 TRBD2 NA TRBV30 TGTGCCTGTACGGGACTAGCGGGGTACAATGAGCAGTTCTTC CACTGLAGYNEQFF
TRBJ2-7 NA once TRBV6-1 TGTGCCAGCAGTCTAACGCGGGGCGAGCAGTACTTC CASSLTRGEQYF
TRBJ1-2 NA NA TRBV7-2 TGTGCCAGCAGCTTAGGATCAGGGTCTGGCTATGGCTACACCTTC CASSLGSGSGYGYTF
TRBJ1-2 NA few TRBV10-2 TGCGCCAGCAGTGATCCAACTACCTATGGCTACACCTTC CASSDPTTYGYTF
TRBJ2-1 TRBD1 NA TRBV5-1 TGCGCCAGCAGCCACTCTCCGAATCAGGGGGTTAACAATGAGCAGTTCTTC CASSHSPNQGVNNEQFF
TRBJ2-2 TRBD1 NA TRBV4-1 TGCGCCAGCAGCCTAGACCGACAGGGCGCGAACACCGGGGAGCTGTTTTTT CASSLDRQGANTGELFF
TRBJ2-5 NA NA TRBV9 TGTGCCAGCAGCGTAGTGGCAGGGAGTGAGACCCAGTACTTC CASSVVAGSETQYF
TRBJ2-3 NA NA TRBV28 TGTGCCAGCAGTTTCGTGCGCACAGATACGCAGTATTTT CASSFVRTDTQYF
TRBJ1-1 TRBD1 NA TRBV18 TGTGCCAGCTCACCAAACAGGGGGAACACTGAAGCTTTCTTT CASSPNRGNTEAFF
TRBJ1-6 TRBD1 NA TRBV6-6 TGTGCCAGCAGCCTTCTAGGGACAGGGAATTCACCCCTCCACTTT CASSLLGTGNSPLHF
TRBJ1-2 NA once TRBV4-3 TGCGCCAGCAGCCAAGATCTGGGGGGCGGCTATGGCTACACCTTC CASSQDLGGGYGYTF
TRBJ2-7 TRBD1 NA TRBV7-2 TGTGCCAGCAGCTCGTGGACAGGGGGGCTCTACGAGCAGTACTTC CASSSWTGGLYEQYF